The present TCR beta chain was sequenced within a study of blood T cell repertoires in COVID-19. Study context: Samples came from the United States, Italy and Spain, spanning acute and convalescent COVID-19. PBMCs, B-cell-depleted T cells, or T cells provided the cDNA or gDNA that made up the material.

Original processing notes: The authors estimated nucleated cell counts from reference gene primer amplification. Clones were read by immunoSEQ multiplex PCR, and TCRdb kept only the in-frame ones, dropping some. V and J calls and clone size are those listed in that table; D and trimming were worked out from the DNA. The table shows fewer than 250,000 clones, with around four fifths occurring only once. Material: peripheral blood. The source of this sequence is a woman between 65 and 79 years old with active or convalescent COVID-19.

Here the CDR3 DNA reads TGTGCCAGCAGTTACCAACCGGACAGGGTGGGCGGCTACACCTTC. Protein product: CASSYQPDRVGGYTF. The gene calls are TRBV6-5 and TRBJ1-2; 8 bases agree with TRBD1. The CDR3 covers 15 residues. The V and J ends lost 2 bases and 8 bases, in that order; junction bases with no gene match: 10. Germline V gene lookup returns CDR1 MNHEY and CDR2 SVGAGI.